This T cell receptor (beta chain) came from a study of OX40 agonist ivuxolimab in advanced cancers. The method was immunoSEQ multiplex PCR; TCRdb's version includes in-frame clones alone and lacks a portion of them. The sample records 72,000 or so clones, roughly 80% being singletons. The specimen was CD4+ or CD8+ T cells sorted from blood, collected in a trial of the OX40 agonist ivuxolimab. The clonotype was recovered from an adult with an advanced solid tumor such as melanoma, head and neck, liver or kidney cancer.

DNA of the CDR3: TGTGCCAGCAGCTTGGACGGCGGGGACTACAATGAGCAGTTCTTC. Encoded protein: CASSLDGGDYNEQFF. This sequence joins TRBV11-1 and TRBJ2-1, with a possible D match to TRBD2 (6 bases). There are 15 residues in the CDR3. CDR1 and CDR2 (germline): SGHAT, FQDESV (reference sequence). Trimming took 3 bases from V and 3 from J, leaving 12 bases between them.